This T cell receptor beta chain originates from a study of cytomegalovirus exposure and HLA in healthy donors. Whole-study findings and limits: It was taken for granted in presence/absence analyses that sequencing depth across donors was roughly uniform. Under in vitro conditions, a few CMV-associated chains were confirmed as specific for CMV antigens. When analyzed later, the rates of TCR association showed variation by HLA locus, with DRB1 the most and HLA-C the fewest.

The PCR had 60 Vbeta and 13 Jbeta primers. Only in-frame clones appear in the TCRdb table, and some are missing; sequencing was by immunoSEQ multiplex PCR. Its table records under 150,000 clones. Remarks on this clone: Its cognate antigen is unknown.

V dropped 4 bases and J dropped 0 bases, with 10 bases sitting between them. The germline gives CDR1 MDHEN, CDR2 SYDVKM. This CDR3 comprises 14 residues. The receptor comes from an older woman in good health and CMV-seronegative. Source material: PBMCs. The chain combines TRBV28 with TRBJ2-7; possibly TRBD2 for D (5 bases). CDR3 nucleotides: TGTGCCAGCAGTTCCCCCGGGATCTCCTACGAGCAGTACTTC. It translates to CASSSPGISYEQYF. Full variable domain (outside the CDR3, taken from reference TRBV28 and TRBJ2-7): DVKVTQSSRYLVKRTGEKVFLECVQDMDHENMFWYRQDPGLGLRLIYFSYDVKMKEKGDIPEGYSVSREKKERFSLILESASTNQTSMYLCASSSPGISYEQYFGPGTRLTVT.